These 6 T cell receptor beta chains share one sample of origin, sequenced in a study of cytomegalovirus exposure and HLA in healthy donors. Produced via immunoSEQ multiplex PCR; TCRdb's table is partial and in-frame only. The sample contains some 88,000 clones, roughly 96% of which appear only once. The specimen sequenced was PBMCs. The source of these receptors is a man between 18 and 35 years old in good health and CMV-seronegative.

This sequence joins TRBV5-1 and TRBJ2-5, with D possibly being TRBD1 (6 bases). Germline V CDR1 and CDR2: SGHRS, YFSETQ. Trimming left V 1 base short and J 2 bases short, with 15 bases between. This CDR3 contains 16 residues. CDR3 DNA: TGCGCCAGCAGCTTGTTTCCAGGGGAGAGGCAAGAGACCCAGTACTTC. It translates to CASSLFPGERQETQYF. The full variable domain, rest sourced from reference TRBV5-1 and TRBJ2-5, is KAGVTQTPRYLIKTRGQQVTLSCSPISGHRSVSWYQQTPGQGLQFLFEYFSETQRNKGNFPGRFSGRQFSNSRSEMNVSTLELGDSALYLCASSLFPGERQETQYFGPGTRLLVL.

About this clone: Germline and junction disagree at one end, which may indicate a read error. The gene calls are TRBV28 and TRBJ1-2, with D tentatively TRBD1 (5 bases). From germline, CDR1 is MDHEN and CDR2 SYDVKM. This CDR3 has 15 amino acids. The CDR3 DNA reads TGTGCCAGCAGTACTGGGGCAGGGACTAAGTATGGCTACACCTTC. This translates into CASSTGAGTKYGYTF.

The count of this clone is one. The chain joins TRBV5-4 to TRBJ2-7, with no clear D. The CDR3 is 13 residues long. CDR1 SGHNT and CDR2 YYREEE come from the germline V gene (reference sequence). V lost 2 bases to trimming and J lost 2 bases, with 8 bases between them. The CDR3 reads CASSFRGAYEQYV. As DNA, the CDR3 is TGTGCCAGCAGCTTCCGAGGAGCCTACGAGCAGTACGTC.

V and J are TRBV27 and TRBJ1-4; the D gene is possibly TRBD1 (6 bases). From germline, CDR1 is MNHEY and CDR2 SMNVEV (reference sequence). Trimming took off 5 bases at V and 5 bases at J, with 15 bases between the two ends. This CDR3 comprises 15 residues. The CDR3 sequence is CASSPYRAHNEKLFF. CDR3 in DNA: TGTGCCAGCAGTCCATACAGGGCACACAATGAAAAACTGTTTTTT.

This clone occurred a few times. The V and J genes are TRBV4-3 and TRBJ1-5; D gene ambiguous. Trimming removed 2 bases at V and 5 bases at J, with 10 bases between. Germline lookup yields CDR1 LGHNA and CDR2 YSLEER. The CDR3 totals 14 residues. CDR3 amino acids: CASSQRLRDQPQHF. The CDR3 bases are TGCGCCAGCAGCCAAAGGCTTCGGGATCAGCCCCAGCATTTT.

The CDR3 region is CASSWRGRDRGNEKLFF. In DNA, the CDR3 is TGTGCCAGCAGCTGGCGAGGCCGGGACAGGGGTAATGAAAAACTGTTTTTT. J is TRBJ1-4 and V is TRBV27, with 10 bases fitting TRBD1. Per germline, CDR1 MNHEY and CDR2 SMNVEV (reference sequence). The CDR3 is made up of 17 amino acids. Unmatched junction bases numbered 11, after V lost 6 bases and J lost 4 bases.